Listed here is a single T cell receptor beta chain. This sample was included in a study of blood T cell repertoires in COVID-19. Profiled with immunoSEQ multiplex PCR; TCRdb holds only in-frame clones, not every one. This sample has some 170,000 clones, with around 80% found just once. This CDR3 contains 14 residues. Germline values: CDR1 LGHNA, CDR2 YSLEER. V dropped 2 bases and J dropped 2 bases, with 10 bases sitting between them. The clonotype originates from a woman at least 80 years old with acute or convalescent COVID-19. The sequencing sample was made of peripheral blood. The V gene is TRBV4-3, the J gene TRBJ2-7; D is perhaps TRBD2 (5 bases). CDR3 DNA sequence: TGCGCCAGCAGCCAAATGCTACTAGCCTACGAGCAGTACTTC. Residues: CASSQMLLAYEQYF.